Included here is one T cell receptor beta chain sequence, with context. Arm-PCR of CDR3 regions and iRepertoire HTBI primers were used to build TCR beta libraries. TCRdb itself ran the multiplex PCR reads through MiXCR, one entry per CDR3 protein. This sample has about 530,000 distinct CDR3 sequences, with around 15% found just once. V lost 6 bases to trimming and J lost 0 bases, with 12 bases between them. Germline-derived CDR1 and CDR2 are MDHEN and SYDVKM. CDR3 size: 16 residues. This specimen belongs to a study of regulatory T cells in long-lasting Graves disease. Time point in this sample: newly diagnosed GD, antithyroid drugs for less than 3 months. PBMC RNA was the source of the TCR library. The sample also formed part of further work on T cells in Graves' hyperthyroidism and ophthalmopathy.

The TCR was taken from a woman aged 35-65 years with Graves disease. The chain is built from TRBV28 and TRBJ2-6, with unresolved D. The specimen comprised peripheral blood mononuclear cells (PBMCs), sampled at new diagnosis, from a patient treated with antithyroid drugs. The CDR3 protein is CASSSDGFSGANVLTF. The CDR3, as DNA: TGTGCCAGCAGCTCGGACGGTTTCTCTGGGGCCAACGTCCTGACTTTC.